This record looks at one T cell receptor beta chain sequence and its context. The source of the sample is a study of blood T cell repertoires in COVID-19. As for the study in general: Nucleic acid was either cDNA or gDNA, and it came from T cells, B-cell-depleted T cells, or PBMCs.

The protocol was immunoSEQ multiplex PCR, while the TCRdb copy is restricted to in-frame clones and leaves out a portion. In the table there are some 300,000 clones, more than 90% of which are singletons. This CDR3 contains 14 residues. From germline, CDR1 is SGHAT and CDR2 FQNNGV. V lost 0 bases to trimming and J lost 5 bases, with 7 bases between them. The chain is built from TRBV11-2 and TRBJ2-2; perhaps TRBD1 as D (5 bases). Sequencing was carried out using PBMCs or T cells enriched from blood (not recorded which). This TCR was sampled from a woman aged 25-40 years who had been exposed to COVID-19. The CDR3: CASSLDRATGELFF. CDR3 coding DNA: TGTGCCAGCAGCTTAGACAGGGCGACCGGGGAGCTGTTTTTT.